This T cell receptor beta chain was sequenced during a study of blood T cell repertoires in COVID-19. Background on the study: Both acute and convalescent COVID-19 samples were obtained from the United States, Italy and Spain. Nucleic acid was either cDNA or gDNA, and it came from T cells, B-cell-depleted T cells, or PBMCs.

Losses at the gene ends were 10 bases for V and 4 bases for J; bases not matched to a gene: 11. The CDR3 has 16 amino acids. Germline V CDR1 and CDR2: LNHDA, SQIVND (reference sequence). Per the study methods: For nucleated cells, counts were estimated from reference gene primer amplification. The method was immunoSEQ multiplex PCR; TCRdb's version includes in-frame clones alone and lacks a portion of them. V, J and clone size derive from that table, while D and trimming were established from the DNA sequence. The sample consists of some 180,000 clones, approximately 82% of them appearing once. This sequence joins TRBV19 and TRBJ2-6; 9 nucleotides match TRBD1. The source material was peripheral blood. The receptor's source is a human donor in a cohort sampled during active COVID-19. The CDR3 nucleotides are TGTGCCACCTCCCACGGACAGGGGTGGGGGGCCAACGTCCTGACTTTC. This encodes CATSHGQGWGANVLTF.